Listed below are T cell receptor beta chains from one sample, sequenced in a study of shared clonotypes between healthy human individuals. The repertoire was sequenced with immunoSEQ multiplex PCR; TCRdb's copy has only in-frame clones and lacks some. The sample has 550,000 to 850,000 clones, 74% seen once. The material sequenced was memory CD4+ T cells sorted from blood. These receptors were collected from a woman aged 30 to 39 in good health. CDR3s leave out the opening cysteine and the closing phenylalanine or tryptophan.

j_gene: TRBJ1-1
v_gene: TRBV14
CDR3aa: ASSQGAGSQKGAF

j_gene: TRBJ2-1
v_gene: TRBV2
CDR3aa: ASSVRDSYNEQF

j_gene: TRBJ2-1
v_gene: TRBV5-6
CDR3aa: ASSPTLSSYNEQF

j_gene: TRBJ1-2
v_gene: TRBV4-1
CDR3aa: ASSQVWASPNYGYT

j_gene: TRBJ2-7
v_gene: TRBV28
CDR3aa: ASSVPGLANYEQY

j_gene: TRBJ2-3
v_gene: TRBV27
CDR3aa: ASIALGIPGATDTQY

j_gene: TRBJ2-1
v_gene: TRBV4-1
CDR3aa: ASSQIPRFNEQF

j_gene: TRBJ2-6
v_gene: TRBV19
CDR3aa: ASSPITGSGANVLT

j_gene: TRBJ2-4
v_gene: TRBV6-1
CDR3aa: ASRGTEKNIQY

j_gene: TRBJ2-7
v_gene: TRBV28
CDR3aa: ASRTTGLAITYEQY

j_gene: TRBJ2-6
v_gene: TRBV28
CDR3aa: ASGTGSWSGANVLT

j_gene: TRBJ2-3
v_gene: TRBV4-1
CDR3aa: ASSQDKGLAGTPFTDTQY

j_gene: TRBJ1-1
v_gene: TRBV5-1
CDR3aa: ASSDLQGLSEAF

j_gene: TRBJ2-1
v_gene: TRBV4-1
CDR3aa: ASSQEGGGDEQF

j_gene: TRBJ2-2
v_gene: TRBV10-3
CDR3aa: AITEEHTGELF

j_gene: TRBJ2-5
v_gene: TRBV7-6
CDR3aa: ASSLAAGRQTQY

j_gene: TRBJ2-7
v_gene: TRBV11-1
CDR3aa: ASSPGVSEQY

j_gene: TRBJ1-1
v_gene: TRBV19
CDR3aa: ASSPLDRNTEAF

j_gene: TRBJ1-1
v_gene: TRBV7-2
CDR3aa: ASSLEEGTEAF

j_gene: TRBJ1-1
v_gene: TRBV7-6
CDR3aa: ASRRQGAATEAF

j_gene: TRBJ2-5
v_gene: TRBV5-5
CDR3aa: ASRGRDRGFGVRQETQY

j_gene: TRBJ2-1
v_gene: TRBV5-1
CDR3aa: ASSFGLAGGQNEQF

j_gene: TRBJ2-3
v_gene: TRBV10-3
CDR3aa: AISDPPGPDTQY

j_gene: TRBJ2-1
v_gene: TRBV4-1
CDR3aa: ASSRAGTSGTGEQF

j_gene: TRBJ1-1
v_gene: TRBV29-1
CDR3aa: SVAMQGGRTEAF

j_gene: TRBJ2-1
v_gene: TRBV5-4
CDR3aa: ASSRDSTYNEQF

j_gene: TRBJ2-5
v_gene: TRBV28
CDR3aa: ASSIGWETQY

j_gene: TRBJ1-3
v_gene: TRBV5-1
CDR3aa: ASSVGTENGNTIY

j_gene: TRBJ2-1
v_gene: TRBV6-5
CDR3aa: ASSSTSPGGNEQF

j_gene: TRBJ2-7
v_gene: TRBV2
CDR3aa: ASSTGTAVEQY

j_gene: TRBJ2-5
v_gene: TRBV7-7
CDR3aa: ASSSDSQETQY

j_gene: TRBJ1-2
v_gene: TRBV6-1
CDR3aa: ASSENRGLGGYT

j_gene: TRBJ2-7
v_gene: TRBV5-1
CDR3aa: ASSLTSAISYEQY

j_gene: TRBJ2-7
v_gene: TRBV19
CDR3aa: ASSILDGPYEQY

j_gene: TRBJ2-7
v_gene: TRBV5-1
CDR3aa: ASSLGLAGHYEQY

j_gene: -
v_gene: TRBV29-1
CDR3aa: SVEVANYEQY

j_gene: TRBJ2-1
v_gene: TRBV28
CDR3aa: ASTGLANEQF

j_gene: TRBJ2-3
v_gene: TRBV4-2
CDR3aa: ASSQDYGTDTQY

j_gene: TRBJ2-2
v_gene: TRBV7-2
CDR3aa: ASSPRRGNTGELF

j_gene: TRBJ2-5
v_gene: TRBV5-1
CDR3aa: ASTRDRVEETQY

j_gene: TRBJ1-1
v_gene: TRBV6-4
CDR3aa: ASSTLQGTEAF

j_gene: TRBJ2-2
v_gene: TRBV5-5
CDR3aa: ASSLVLAGNTGELF

j_gene: TRBJ2-4
v_gene: TRBV5-1
CDR3aa: ASSQGLAGAGGNIQY

j_gene: TRBJ1-3
v_gene: TRBV4-1
CDR3aa: ASSSVVRDAGNTIY

j_gene: -
v_gene: TRBV28
CDR3aa: ASSSSSQETQY

j_gene: TRBJ1-5
v_gene: TRBV2
CDR3aa: ASKTGRGENQPQH

j_gene: TRBJ2-3
v_gene: TRBV7-2
CDR3aa: ASSISGRAPTQY

j_gene: TRBJ2-7
v_gene: TRBV5-1
CDR3aa: ASSLRDRGYEQY